The 9 T cell receptor beta chains presented below share a single source sample, sequenced in a study of cytomegalovirus exposure and HLA in healthy donors. The PCR had 60 Vbeta and 13 Jbeta primers. TCRdb keeps only in-frame clones here, not all; method: immunoSEQ multiplex PCR. This table has 85,000 to 130,000 clones, roughly 80% appearing once. Sequenced material: PBMCs. Source of these receptors: a woman aged 40 to 50 in good health and CMV-seronegative.

V and J are TRBV7-8 and TRBJ1-1; 9 bases agree with TRBD1. Germline values: CDR1 SGHVS, CDR2 FQNEAQ. V lost 4 bases and J lost 5; bases outside the gene matches: 8. The CDR3 covers 15 residues. The CDR3 DNA reads as TGTGCCAGCAGCTCGGGACAGGGCGAAACGACTGAAGCTTTCTTT. It yields the protein CASSSGQGETTEAFF.

V and J are TRBV27 and TRBJ2-1, with 8 bases aligning to TRBD1. V trimming: 6 bases; J trimming: 7 bases; junction bases outside the gene matches: 11. Looked up from germline, CDR1 is MNHEY and CDR2 is SMNVEV (reference sequence). The CDR3 runs 15 residues. This CDR3 is CASSPGQGGGNEQFF. The CDR3 DNA is TGTGCCAGCAGCCCCGGACAGGGAGGTGGTAATGAGCAGTTCTTC.

This CDR3 is CASSLLGQGPGYTF. In DNA form, the CDR3 reads TGTGCCAGCAGTTTATTGGGACAGGGTCCTGGCTACACCTTC. The chain joins TRBV28 to TRBJ1-2; 9 positions agree with TRBD1. CDR1 MDHEN and CDR2 SYDVKM come from the germline V gene. The CDR3 loop spans 14 amino acids. The V gene end was trimmed by 1 base and the J gene end by 7 bases; junction bases not matched to a gene: 4.

The chain uses TRBV7-6 and TRBJ2-7; 11 bases match TRBD1. V shed 0 bases and J 2 bases; nucleotides not matched to a gene: 3. The CDR3 runs 16 residues. CDR1 and CDR2 (germline): SGHVS, FNYEAQ. The CDR3 nucleotides are TGTGCCAGCAGCTTAGCGCTGGGACAGGGGGCCTACGAGCAGTACTTC. It yields the protein CASSLALGQGAYEQYF.

This clone has just one count. DNA for the CDR3: TGTGCCAGCAGCTTGGGACTGAGGGACTATGGCTACACCTTC. Its protein product is CASSLGLRDYGYTF. V and J are TRBV5-8 and TRBJ1-2; D is uncertain. Between the trimmed V and J ends, which lost 0 bases and 3 bases, there was a span of 9 bases. In germline, CDR1 is SGHTS, CDR2 YDEGEE. The CDR3 runs to 14 residues.

V and J are TRBV7-2 and TRBJ2-7; 8 nucleotides agree with TRBD2. The trim removed 4 bases at V and 2 bases at J, leaving 4 bases unmatched. From germline, CDR1 is SGHTA and CDR2 FQGNSA. The CDR3 contains 14 residues. In nucleotides, the CDR3 is TGTGCCAGCAGCTCCACGGGAGGGCCCTACGAGCAGTACTTC. Protein sequence: CASSSTGGPYEQYF.

V is TRBV13 and J is TRBJ2-7, with 7 bases aligning to TRBD1. This CDR3 spans 14 amino acids. Unmatched junction bases numbered 5, after V lost 6 bases and J lost 0 bases. CDR1 and CDR2 (germline): PRHDT, FYEKMQ (reference sequence). The CDR3 DNA reads as TGTGCCAGCAGTATGACAGGGAGCTCCTACGAGCAGTACTTC. It yields the protein CASSMTGSSYEQYF. The variable domain in full, completed from reference TRBV13 and TRBJ2-7, reads AAGVIQSPRHLIKEKRETATLKCYPIPRHDTVYWYQQGPGQDPQFLISFYEKMQSDKGSIPDRFSAQQFSDYHSELNMSSLELGDSALYFCASSMTGSSYEQYFGPGTRLTVT.

The V and J genes are TRBV7-6 and TRBJ2-3; 7 positions agree with TRBD1. The CDR3 runs to 17 residues. J lost 3 bases, V lost 6 bases, and 15 bases had no gene match. Per germline, CDR1 SGHVS and CDR2 FNYEAQ. CDR3 nucleotides: TGTGCCAGCAGTCCACTTTTGACAGGGAAGAAAACAGATACGCAGTATTTT. The encoded protein is CASSPLLTGKKTDTQYF.

This clone came up once. The chain joins TRBV28 to TRBJ2-7; 9 positions match TRBD1. The J segment lost 3 bases and the V segment lost 8 bases, leaving 8 bases of the junction unmatched. This CDR3 is 14 amino acids long. Germline V gives CDR1 MDHEN, CDR2 SYDVKM. The CDR3 region has the DNA TGTGCCAGCGGGGACAGGGCAAGTTTCTACGAGCAGTACTTC. This translates into CASGDRASFYEQYF.